The subject of this entry is one T cell receptor (beta chain). Repertoires were generated with immunoSEQ multiplex PCR, while TCRdb's copy carries only in-frame clones and drops some. Here the sample spans roughly 240,000 clones, 80% to 90% being singletons. This sample was taken from a study of cytomegalovirus exposure and HLA in healthy donors. Germline V lookup: CDR1 MDHEN, CDR2 SYDVKM. This CDR3 contains 14 residues. V lost 2 bases, J lost 5 bases, and 12 bases lay in between. The rearrangement links TRBV28 to TRBJ1-2, with a tentative D call TRBD1 (5 bases). Sequences were obtained from PBMCs. The TCR comes from a man aged 18 to 35 in good health and CMV-seronegative. The CDR3 is CASSLVARAYGYTF. The CDR3 nucleotides read TGTGCCAGCAGTTTAGTCGCCAGGGCTTATGGCTACACCTTC.